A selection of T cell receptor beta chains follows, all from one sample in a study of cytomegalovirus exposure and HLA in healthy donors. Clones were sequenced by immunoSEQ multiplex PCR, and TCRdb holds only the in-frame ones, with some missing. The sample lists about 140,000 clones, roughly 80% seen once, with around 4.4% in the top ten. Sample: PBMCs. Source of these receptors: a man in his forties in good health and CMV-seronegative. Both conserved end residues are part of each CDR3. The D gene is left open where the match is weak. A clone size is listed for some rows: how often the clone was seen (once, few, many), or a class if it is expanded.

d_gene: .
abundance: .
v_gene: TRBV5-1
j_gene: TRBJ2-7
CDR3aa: CASSLVGGIPSYEQYF
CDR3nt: TGCGCCAGCAGCTTGGTAGGAGGGATACCCTCCTACGAGCAGTACTTC

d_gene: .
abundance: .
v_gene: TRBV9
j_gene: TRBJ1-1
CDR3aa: CASSVRESLTTEAFF
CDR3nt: TGTGCCAGCAGCGTTAGAGAAAGTCTAACCACTGAAGCTTTCTTT

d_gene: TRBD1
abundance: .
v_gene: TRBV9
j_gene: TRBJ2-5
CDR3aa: CASSTWDSQETQYF
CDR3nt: TGTGCCAGCAGCACGTGGGACAGCCAAGAGACCCAGTACTTC

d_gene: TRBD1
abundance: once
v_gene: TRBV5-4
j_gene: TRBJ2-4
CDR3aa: CASRDGTGEVQYF
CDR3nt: TGTGCCAGCAGAGACGGGACAGGGGAGGTTCAGTACTTC

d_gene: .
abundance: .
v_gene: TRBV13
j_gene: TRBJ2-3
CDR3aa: CASSYPGLSTDTQYF
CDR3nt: TGTGCCAGCAGCTACCCGGGACTGAGCACAGATACGCAGTATTTT

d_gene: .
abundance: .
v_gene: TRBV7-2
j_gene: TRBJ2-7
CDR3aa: CASSAEGGATYEQYF
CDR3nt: TGTGCCAGCAGCGCAGAGGGGGGGGCCACCTACGAGCAGTACTTC

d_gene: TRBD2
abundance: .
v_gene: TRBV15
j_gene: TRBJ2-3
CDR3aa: CATSRDGGGYTDTQYF
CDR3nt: TGTGCCACCAGCAGAGACGGCGGGGGTTACACAGATACGCAGTATTTT

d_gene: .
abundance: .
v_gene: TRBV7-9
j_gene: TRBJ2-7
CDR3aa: CASSSNSISYEQYF
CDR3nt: TGTGCCAGCAGCTCCAATTCCATCTCCTACGAGCAGTACTTC

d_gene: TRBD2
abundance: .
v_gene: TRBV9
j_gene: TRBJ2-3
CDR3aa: CASSGILGLAGARDTQYF
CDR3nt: TGTGCCAGCAGCGGAATTCTCGGACTAGCGGGGGCCAGAGATACGCAGTATTTT

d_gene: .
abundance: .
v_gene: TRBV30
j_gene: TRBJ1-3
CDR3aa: CAWRTPGGFGNTIYF
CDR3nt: TGTGCCTGGAGGACCCCGGGGGGGTTTGGAAACACCATATATTTT

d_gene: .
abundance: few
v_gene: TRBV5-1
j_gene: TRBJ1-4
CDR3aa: CASSPSATNEKLFF
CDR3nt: TGCGCCAGCAGCCCGTCTGCAACTAATGAAAAACTGTTTTTT

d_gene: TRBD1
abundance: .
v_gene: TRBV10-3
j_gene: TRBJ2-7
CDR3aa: CAIRETGVNEQYF
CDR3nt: TGTGCCATCAGGGAGACAGGGGTAAACGAGCAGTACTTC

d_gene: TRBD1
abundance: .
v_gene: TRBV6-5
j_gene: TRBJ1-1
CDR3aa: CASRDRTGTGAFF
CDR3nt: TGTGCCAGCAGAGACCGGACAGGAACCGGAGCTTTCTTT

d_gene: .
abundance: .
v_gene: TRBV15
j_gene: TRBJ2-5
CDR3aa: CATSRDRQETQYF
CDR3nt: TGTGCCACCAGCAGGGACAGACAAGAGACCCAGTACTTC

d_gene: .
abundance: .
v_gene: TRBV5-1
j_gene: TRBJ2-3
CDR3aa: CASSLDTYETRDTDTQYF
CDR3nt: TGCGCCAGCAGCTTGGATACGTATGAGACTAGAGACACAGATACGCAGTATTTT

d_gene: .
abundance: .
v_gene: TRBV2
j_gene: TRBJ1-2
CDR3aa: CASSGAGGYTF
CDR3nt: TGTGCCAGCAGTGGGGCGGGGGGCTACACCTTC

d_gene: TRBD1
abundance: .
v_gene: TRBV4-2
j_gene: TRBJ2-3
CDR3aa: CASSQSGTGVADTQYF
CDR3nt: TGTGCCAGCAGCCAATCGGGGACAGGGGTTGCAGATACGCAGTATTTT

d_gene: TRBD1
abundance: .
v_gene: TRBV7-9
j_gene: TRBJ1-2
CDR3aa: CASSSHILGTGEANGYTF
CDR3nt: TGTGCCAGCAGTTCCCACATCCTAGGGACAGGGGAAGCGAATGGCTACACCTTC

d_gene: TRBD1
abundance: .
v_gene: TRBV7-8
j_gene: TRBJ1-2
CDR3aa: CASSLGGTGGKGYTF
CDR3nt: TGTGCCAGCAGCTTAGGTGGGACAGGGGGTAAAGGCTACACCTTC

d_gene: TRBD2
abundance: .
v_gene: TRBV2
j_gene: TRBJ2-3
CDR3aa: CATGGAGGGTDTQYF
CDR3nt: TGTGCCACTGGCGGAGCGGGGGGTGGCACAGATACGCAGTATTTT

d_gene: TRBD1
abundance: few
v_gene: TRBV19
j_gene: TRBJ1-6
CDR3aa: CASSTKDRRYYNSPLHF
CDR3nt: TGTGCCAGTAGTACCAAGGACAGGAGGTACTATAATTCACCCCTCCACTTT

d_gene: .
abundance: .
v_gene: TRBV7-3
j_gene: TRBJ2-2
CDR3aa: CASRGGFNTGELFF
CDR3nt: TGTGCCAGCAGAGGAGGCTTTAACACCGGGGAGCTGTTTTTT

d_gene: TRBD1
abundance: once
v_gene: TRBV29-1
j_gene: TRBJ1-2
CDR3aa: CSTGTVYGYTF
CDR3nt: TGCAGCACTGGGACAGTCTATGGCTACACCTTC

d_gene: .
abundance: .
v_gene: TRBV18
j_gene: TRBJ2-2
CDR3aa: CASSPAGSGGELFF
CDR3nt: TGTGCCAGCTCACCGGCAGGGTCAGGCGGGGAGCTGTTTTTT

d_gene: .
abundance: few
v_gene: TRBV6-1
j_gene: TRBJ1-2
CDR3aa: CASSDRGYGYTF
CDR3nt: TGTGCCAGCAGTGACAGGGGCTATGGCTACACCTTC

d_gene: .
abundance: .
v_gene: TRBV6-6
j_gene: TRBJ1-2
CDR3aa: CATRLGGFYGYTF
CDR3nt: TGTGCCACCCGATTGGGGGGGTTCTATGGCTACACCTTC

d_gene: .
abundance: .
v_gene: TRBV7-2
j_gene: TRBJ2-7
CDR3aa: CASSRDTKTYEQYF
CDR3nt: TGTGCCAGCAGCAGGGACACGAAGACCTACGAGCAGTACTTC

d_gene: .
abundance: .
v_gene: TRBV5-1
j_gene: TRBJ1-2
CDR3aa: CASSPSEDPYGYTF
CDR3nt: TGCGCCAGCAGCCCGTCGGAGGATCCCTATGGCTACACCTTC

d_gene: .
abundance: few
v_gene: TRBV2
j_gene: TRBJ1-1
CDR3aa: CASSEVGDSSTEAFF
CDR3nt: TGTGCCAGCAGTGAAGTGGGGGACTCCTCCACTGAAGCTTTCTTT

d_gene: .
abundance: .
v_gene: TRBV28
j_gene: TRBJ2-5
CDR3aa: CASSLYRVGETQYF
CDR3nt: TGTGCCAGCAGTTTGTACAGGGTGGGGGAGACCCAGTACTTC

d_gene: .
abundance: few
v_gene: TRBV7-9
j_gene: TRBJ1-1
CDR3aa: CASSKTQGTITEAFF
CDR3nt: TGTGCCAGCAGCAAAACACAGGGAACGATCACTGAAGCTTTCTTT

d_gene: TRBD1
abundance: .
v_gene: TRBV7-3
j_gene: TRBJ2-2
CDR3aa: CASSSPQLTGGTGELFF
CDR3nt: TGTGCCAGCAGCTCGCCCCAATTAACAGGGGGCACCGGGGAGCTGTTTTTT

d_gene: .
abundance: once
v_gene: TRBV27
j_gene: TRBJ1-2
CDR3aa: CASSFGHNYGYTF
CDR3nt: TGTGCCAGCAGCTTCGGACACAACTATGGCTACACCTTC